This record concerns one TCR beta chain sequence. Germline CDR1 reads MDHEN; CDR2 reads SYDVKM. V dropped 3 bases and J dropped 7; count of bases not matched to a gene: 8. CDR3 length: 14 residues. Here immunoSEQ multiplex PCR was the method, and the copy in TCRdb shows in-frame clones only, minus some. The sample lists 150,000 to 200,000 clones, 90% to 95% seen once, with approximately 1.6% in the top ten. The sample comes from a study of control samples from healthy donors and cancer patients. The source of this sequence is a woman aged 25 to 45 in good health. Sequencing input: blood. The J gene is TRBJ1-2, the V gene TRBV28; 7 nucleotides line up with TRBD1. CDR3 protein: CASSLAPTGPGYTF. CDR3 nucleotide sequence: TGTGCCAGCAGTTTGGCGCCGACAGGGCCTGGCTACACCTTC.